This entry is about one T cell receptor beta chain. The source of the sample is a study of T cells expressing NK-cell markers. In generating TCR beta cDNA, 5'RACE template switching with UMIs was used. Following a re-call of the 5' RACE reads, TCRdb has one entry per CDR3 protein and lacks DNA. The sample totals about 260,000 distinct CDR3 sequences. Sequenced material: blood T cells: a sorted CD56 or NKG2C T cell subset, CD4+ or CD8+ T cells, or bulk PBMC T cells (not recorded which). This TCR was sampled from a man younger than 35 in good health.

The CDR3 loop reads CSVGDRGRETQYF. The chain carries TRBV29-1 and TRBJ2-5; the D call from TCRdb, TRBD1, cannot be confirmed without DNA. The CDR3 consists of 13 residues. Per the germline V gene, CDR1 is SQVTM and CDR2 is ANQGSEA.